The 12 T cell receptor beta chains presented below share a single source sample, sequenced in a study of cytomegalovirus exposure and HLA in healthy donors. PCR used 60 Vbeta primers and 13 Jbeta primers. Profiled with immunoSEQ multiplex PCR; TCRdb holds only in-frame clones, not every one. This specimen shows roughly 200,000 clones; the ten leading clones hold 6.5%. Sequenced: PBMCs. These receptors originate from a man younger than 45 in good health and CMV-seronegative.

This rearrangement joins TRBV7-8 to TRBJ2-4; D perhaps matches TRBD1 (6 bases). V was trimmed by 3 bases and J by 8 bases, leaving 14 bases between them. Germline assignment: CDR1 SGHVS and CDR2 FQNEAQ. This CDR3 comprises 14 residues. CDR3 sequence: CASSFGTLGDIQYF. The DNA of the CDR3 is TGTGCCAGCAGCTTCGGGACACTCGGGGACATTCAGTACTTC.

V is TRBV19 and J is TRBJ1-1; no clear D gene. CDR3 length: 14 residues. Trimming took off 3 bases at V and 5 bases at J, with 13 bases between the two ends. Germline CDR1 is LNHDA and CDR2 is SQIVND (reference sequence). Here the CDR3 reads CASSIQLRRTEAFF. The DNA for the CDR3 is TGTGCCAGTAGTATCCAGCTTAGGAGGACTGAAGCTTTCTTT. The variable domain in full, completed from reference TRBV19 and TRBJ1-1, reads DGGITQSPKYLFRKEGQNVTLSCEQNLNHDAMYWYRQDPGQGLRLIYYSQIVNDFQKGDIAEGYSVSREKKESFPLTVTSAQKNPTAFYLCASSIQLRRTEAFFGQGTRLTVV.

This chain connects TRBV4-2 to TRBJ1-1, with D tentatively TRBD1 (6 bases). CDR1 and CDR2 from the germline V gene are LGHNA and YNFKEQ. Between the trimmed V and J ends, which lost 0 bases and 4 bases, there was a span of 15 bases. CDR3 length equals 16 residues. DNA of the CDR3: TGTGCCAGCAGCCAAGACCCCCGGGGACACAGCACTGAAGCTTTCTTT. Translating it yields CASSQDPRGHSTEAFF.

The chain combines TRBV27 with TRBJ2-7; 8 bases map to TRBD1. CDR3 length: 15 residues. After removal of 6 bases from V and 3 bases from J, the junction contained 10 bases not matched to a gene. Germline-derived CDR1 and CDR2 are MNHEY and SMNVEV (reference sequence). The CDR3 here is CASSRNAGGVYEQYF. For the CDR3, the DNA is TGTGCCAGCAGCAGAAATGCAGGGGGCGTCTACGAGCAGTACTTC.

V usage is TRBV28 and J usage is TRBJ2-3, with a possible D match to TRBD2 (5 bases). The ends were cut back, 4 bases at V and 2 bases at J, with 10 bases in the middle. The CDR3 runs 14 residues. The V gene's germline CDR1 is MDHEN and CDR2 SYDVKM. CDR3 region: CASSSPGTTDTQYF. The CDR3 coding sequence is TGTGCCAGCAGTTCTCCGGGAACCACAGATACGCAGTATTTT.

The chain links TRBV5-1 to TRBJ2-7; possibly TRBD2 for D (5 bases). CDR1 is SGHRS, CDR2 YFSETQ, per germline. The CDR3 contains 15 residues. V dropped 0 bases and J dropped 2 bases, with 12 bases sitting between them. The CDR3 loop is CASSLDVGVAYEQYF. CDR3 sequence (DNA): TGCGCCAGCAGCTTGGATGTGGGAGTCGCCTACGAGCAGTACTTC.

The V call is TRBV2, the J call TRBJ2-7; 10 nucleotides align to TRBD2. CDR1 and CDR2 from the germline V gene are SNHLY and FYNNEI. V shed 5 bases, J shed 0 bases, and the junction held 4 bases outside the gene matches. This CDR3 has 15 amino acids. CDR3 nucleotide sequence: TGTGCCAGCAGTAAACTAGCGGGACTCTCCTACGAGCAGTACTTC. Protein product: CASSKLAGLSYEQYF.

This sequence joins TRBV18 and TRBJ2-7; D is ambiguous. Trimming stripped 0 bases from V and 2 bases from J, with 8 bases between. This CDR3 is built from 14 residues. CDR1 is KGHSH and CDR2 is LQKENI in the germline V gene. The DNA of the CDR3 is TGTGCCAGCTCACCACCGCACTCTCCCTACGAGCAGTACTTC. It translates to CASSPPHSPYEQYF.

CDR3 region: CASSLGGSSYNEQFF. As DNA, the CDR3 is TGTGCCAGCAGCTTGGGAGGGAGCTCCTACAATGAGCAGTTCTTC. The chain recombines TRBV5-4 with TRBJ2-1; a weak D match, TRBD2 (5 bases). This CDR3 has 15 residues. V lost 0 bases to trimming and J lost 0 bases, with 7 bases between them. The germline V gene encodes CDR1 SGHNT and CDR2 YYREEE (reference sequence).

The chain joins TRBV5-1 to TRBJ2-4, with 12 bases matching TRBD2. J was trimmed by 0 bases and V by 7 bases; bases with no gene match: 11. This CDR3 spans 18 amino acids. From germline, CDR1 is SGHRS and CDR2 YFSETQ. CDR3 sequence (DNA): TGCGCCAGCTCCCCGACTAGCGGGGGTCAATTAGCCAAAAACATTCAGTACTTC. Its protein is CASSPTSGGQLAKNIQYF.

This chain joins TRBV7-2 and TRBJ2-5, with unresolved D. The J call is in doubt because the DNA end fits TRBJ2-7 better. This CDR3 comprises 14 residues. Germline V gene data show CDR1 as SGHTA and CDR2 as FQGNSA. CDR3 sequence: CASSSGLWAYEQYF. The CDR3 coding sequence is TGTGCCAGCAGCTCTGGGTTGTGGGCCTACGAGCAGTACTTC.

The gene calls are TRBV29-1 and TRBJ2-7; tentative D call: TRBD1 (5 bases). V lost 1 base, J lost 3 bases, and 10 bases lay in between. Germline loops: CDR1 SQVTM, CDR2 ANQGSEA. The CDR3 has 13 residues. The DNA of the CDR3 is TGCAGCGTTGAAGCGACAGACGGCTACGAGCAGTACTTC. It specifies CSVEATDGYEQYF.